This T cell receptor (beta chain) was documented in a study of long-term antiretroviral therapy in people with HIV. The libraries were made with immunoSEQ v3.0 at survey level. TCRdb keeps only in-frame clones here, not all; method: immunoSEQ multiplex PCR. The table lists around 26,000 clones, 75% to 90% of them singletons. In each sample, about 0.9-10 million cryopreserved PBMC were present before DNA extraction. Trimming took 4 bases from V and 5 from J; bases not matched to a gene: 9. Germline loops: CDR1 MDHEN, CDR2 SYDVKM. This CDR3 is built from 16 residues. Sequences were derived from unsorted PBMCs, sampled 2.9 years after starting antiretroviral therapy. The origin of this receptor is a man between 45 and 60 years old with HIV. The genes are TRBV28 and TRBJ2-1; 9 positions match TRBD2. The CDR3, as DNA: TGTGCCAGCAGTTCCACCCTAGCGGGGATCCACAATGAGCAGTTCTTC. This encodes CASSSTLAGIHNEQFF.